One sample yielded the 5 T cell receptor beta chains listed below, sequenced in a study of cytomegalovirus exposure and HLA in healthy donors. The PCR used 60 Vbeta and 13 Jbeta primers. The data were produced by immunoSEQ multiplex PCR, yet TCRdb's version contains in-frame clones alone and is incomplete. The profile shows over 45,000 clones, 65% to 85% of them singletons. The specimen sequenced was PBMCs. These receptors originate from a boy under 18 in good health and CMV-seropositive.

The chain carries TRBV5-4 and TRBJ2-1; D possibly corresponds to TRBD1 (6 bases). This CDR3 spans 15 amino acids. Germline V gene sequence: CDR1 SGHNT, CDR2 YYREEE (reference sequence). Trimming shortened V by 3 bases and J by 5 bases, and 15 bases separated the two germline ends. The chain's CDR3 is CASSWGQGTHNEQFF. The CDR3 DNA sequence: TGTGCCAGCAGCTGGGGGCAGGGAACACACAATGAGCAGTTCTTC.

This chain connects TRBV7-6 to TRBJ2-7, with 7 bases aligning to TRBD1. The CDR3 length is 14 residues. Germline loops: CDR1 SGHVS, CDR2 FNYEAQ. With 1 base clipped from V and 4 bases from J, the junction kept 4 bases outside the gene matches. DNA for the CDR3: TGTGCCAGCAGCTTAGAAGTCAGGGGGTACGAGCAGTACTTC. Translated, it gives CASSLEVRGYEQYF.

This clone has a single count. The V and J genes are TRBV6-5 and TRBJ1-3, with D perhaps matching TRBD1 (6 bases). Germline V CDR1 and CDR2: MNHEY, SVGAGI. V shed 3 bases and J shed 5 bases, with 11 bases lying between them. The CDR3 spans 14 residues. The CDR3 region has the DNA TGTGCCAGCAGTTATATGCAGGGGAGAAACACCATATATTTT. Amino acids: CASSYMQGRNTIYF.

The rearrangement joins TRBV15 to TRBJ2-7; 9 positions agree with TRBD1. The CDR3 covers 13 residues. CDR1 LNHNV and CDR2 YYDKDF come from the germline V gene (reference sequence). The trim removed 6 bases at V and 5 bases at J, leaving 5 bases unmatched. CDR3 amino acids: CATSQRTGDEQYF. The DNA for the CDR3 is TGTGCCACCAGTCAAAGGACAGGGGACGAGCAGTACTTC.

The chain links TRBV5-1 to TRBJ2-7; tentatively, D is TRBD2 (7 bases). The CDR3 covers 15 residues. From germline, CDR1 is SGHRS and CDR2 YFSETQ. V shed 0 bases and J shed 2 bases, with 12 bases lying between them. The DNA of the CDR3 is TGCGCCAGCAGCTTGGAGGGGGGGCGCACCTACGAGCAGTACTTC. As protein: CASSLEGGRTYEQYF.